A single sample is the source of the 28 T cell receptor beta chains below, sequenced in a study of blood T cell repertoires in COVID-19 (dated by TCRdb to 2019 to 2021). The library was obtained by the immunoSEQ multiplex PCR assay. TCRdb mirrors the immuneACCESS table, restricted to in-frame sequences. Some clones are absent from its copies; in checked studies, under half trace to an unresolved V gene, and the reason for the others is unknown. In all, the sample holds 310,000 or so clones, and about nine tenths of those were seen once. About 10% of the sample is held by the ten biggest clonotypes. The sample consisted of PBMCs or T cells enriched from blood (not recorded which). Source of these receptors: a woman aged 18 to 35 who had recovered from COVID-19.

The chain employs TRBV7-9 and TRBJ2-5, with 8 positions matching TRBD2. CDR3 size: 17 residues. Trimming took 0 bases from V and 4 from J; bases not matched to a gene: 10. Germline-derived CDR1 and CDR2 are SEHNR and FQNEAQ (reference sequence). CDR3: CASSLAAGLVGRETQYF. The DNA of the CDR3 is TGTGCCAGCAGCTTAGCGGCGGGACTAGTCGGCCGAGAGACCCAGTACTTC.

The rearrangement links TRBV27 to TRBJ1-3; D remains unclear. Germline V gene lookup returns CDR1 MNHEY and CDR2 SMNVEV (reference sequence). The V and J ends lost 5 bases and 0 bases respectively, with 11 bases between them. This CDR3 comprises 15 residues. The CDR3 nucleotides read TGTGCCAGCAGTCCGACACAATTCTCTGGAAACACCATATATTTT. Translating gives CASSPTQFSGNTIYF.

The gene calls are TRBV18 and TRBJ1-4, with 8 bases identical to TRBD1. Looked up from germline, CDR1 is KGHSH and CDR2 is LQKENI. V was clipped by 3 bases and J by 5 bases; unmatched bases: 5. The CDR3 is made up of 15 amino acids. This CDR3 reads CASSPRGQENEKLFF. The CDR3 coding sequence is TGTGCCAGCTCACCCAGGGGACAGGAAAATGAAAAACTGTTTTTT.

This clone was seen just once. The chain combines TRBV5-1 with TRBJ1-5; D ambiguous. Per germline, CDR1 SGHRS and CDR2 YFSETQ. With 5 bases removed from V and 3 bases from J, the gap between germline ends came to 15 bases. The CDR3 is 15 amino acids. The CDR3 DNA reads TGCGCCAGCAGTCTCGCGGGGTTCGACAATCAGCCCCAGCATTTT. Residues: CASSLAGFDNQPQHF.

This sequence joins TRBV2 and TRBJ2-1; TRBD2 aligns across 14 bases. CDR1 and CDR2 from the germline V gene are SNHLY and FYNNEI. This CDR3 spans 15 amino acids. The trim removed 9 bases at V and 7 bases at J, leaving 8 bases unmatched. CDR3 in amino acids: CASILTSGGANEQFF. The CDR3 DNA reads as TGTGCCAGTATACTGACTAGCGGGGGGGCGAATGAGCAGTTCTTC.

The chain joins TRBV9 to TRBJ2-7; 8 bases map to TRBD1. Germline CDR1 is SGDLS and CDR2 is YYNGEE. The CDR3 totals 13 residues. The V gene end was trimmed by 3 bases and the J gene end by 7 bases; junction bases not matched to a gene: 6. CDR3 DNA: TGTGCCAGCAGCGCAGGGGGCGCGGGGGAGCAGTACTTC. Translated: CASSAGGAGEQYF.

This chain connects TRBV30 to TRBJ1-5; unclear D gene. CDR3 length: 14 residues. Germline V lookup: CDR1 GTSNPN, CDR2 SVGIG (reference sequence). V was shortened by 0 bases and J by 1 base, with 7 bases between the two germline ends. The CDR3: CAWSVDGSNQPQHF. The CDR3 bases are TGTGCCTGGAGTGTTGACGGGAGCAATCAGCCCCAGCATTTT. The complete variable domain, with remaining parts taken from reference TRBV30 and TRBJ1-5, reads SQTIHQWPATLVQPVGSPLSLECTVEGTSNPNLYWYRQAAGRGLQLLFYSVGIGQISSEVPQNLSASRPQDRQFILSSKKLLLSDSGFYLCAWSVDGSNQPQHFGDGTRLSIL.

This sequence joins TRBV6-6 and TRBJ1-5; D is uncertain. CDR1 MNHNY and CDR2 SVGAGI come from the germline V gene (reference sequence). V was pared by 7 bases and J by 7 bases, with 14 bases between. CDR3 length equals 13 residues. Here the CDR3 reads CASTPDGAQPQHF. CDR3 bases: TGTGCCAGCACTCCCGACGGAGCCCAGCCCCAGCATTTT.

This clone was recorded only once. The chain recombines TRBV6-5 with TRBJ1-5, with TRBD1 matching over 7 bases. The CDR3 totals 14 residues. The V segment lost 6 bases and the J segment 4 bases; nucleotides outside the gene matches: 6. Per germline, CDR1 MNHEY and CDR2 SVGAGI. The DNA for the CDR3 is TGTGCCAGCAGCAGCAGGGGGATGAATCAGCCCCAGCATTTT. The encoded protein is CASSSRGMNQPQHF.

This chain links TRBV28 with TRBJ2-7; 10 bases are a match to TRBD2. Germline V lookup: CDR1 MDHEN, CDR2 SYDVKM. V was pared by 5 bases and J by 5 bases, with 15 bases of the junction left unmatched. The CDR3 length is 17 residues. The CDR3 loop is CASSLILSGRLIHEQYF. CDR3 nucleotides: TGTGCCAGCAGTCTAATACTTAGCGGGAGGCTCATCCACGAGCAGTACTTC.

V and J are TRBV29-1 and TRBJ2-7, with D perhaps TRBD2 (5 bases). Germline CDR1 is SQVTM and CDR2 is ANQGSEA. V was cut by 4 bases and J by 5 bases, with 12 bases left in between. This CDR3 comprises 12 residues. The CDR3: CSVGKRGDEQYF. The CDR3 nucleotides read TGCAGCGTTGGGAAACGGGGAGACGAGCAGTACTTC.

The CDR3 sequence: CASKESGRLNEQYF. For the CDR3, the DNA is TGTGCCAGCAAAGAGAGCGGGAGGCTAAACGAGCAGTACTTC. V and J are TRBV2 and TRBJ2-7, with 9 bases lining up with TRBD2. The V gene end was trimmed by 7 bases and the J gene end by 5 bases; junction bases not matched to a gene: 9. Germline-derived CDR1 and CDR2 are SNHLY and FYNNEI. The CDR3 runs to 14 residues.

J is TRBJ2-1 and V is TRBV9, with 9 bases fitting TRBD2. V gave up 3 bases and J gave up 6 bases; unmatched junction bases: 7. The CDR3 runs to 15 residues. From germline, CDR1 is SGDLS and CDR2 YYNGEE. This chain's CDR3 is CASSAGLAKANEQFF. The CDR3 nucleotides read TGTGCCAGCAGCGCCGGACTAGCGAAAGCCAATGAGCAGTTCTTC.

The chain is built from TRBV19 and TRBJ1-5, with 7 bases that match TRBD1. This CDR3 spans 15 amino acids. Germline V CDR1 and CDR2: LNHDA, SQIVND (reference sequence). V lost 7 bases to trimming and J lost 6 bases; unmatched junction nucleotides: 12. DNA for the CDR3: TGTGCCAGTACCGATCGAGGGGGCTCGGGTCAGCCCCAGCATTTT. The encoded protein is CASTDRGGSGQPQHF.

The chain recombines TRBV5-1 with TRBJ1-1; a weak D match, TRBD1 (6 bases). V lost 1 base to trimming and J lost 4 bases, with 14 bases between them. The CDR3 loop spans 15 amino acids. CDR1 SGHRS and CDR2 YFSETQ come from the germline V gene. CDR3 sequence (DNA): TGCGCCAGCAGCTTGTACAGGGCGGAGAGCACTGAAGCTTTCTTT. Residues: CASSLYRAESTEAFF. Using reference TRBV5-1 and TRBJ1-1 for the parts outside the CDR3, the full variable domain is KAGVTQTPRYLIKTRGQQVTLSCSPISGHRSVSWYQQTPGQGLQFLFEYFSETQRNKGNFPGRFSGRQFSNSRSEMNVSTLELGDSALYLCASSLYRAESTEAFFGQGTRLTVV.

V is TRBV19 and J is TRBJ1-1; perhaps TRBD1 as D (5 bases). From germline, CDR1 is LNHDA and CDR2 SQIVND (reference sequence). CDR3 size: 15 residues. The V and J ends lost 10 bases and 6 bases respectively, with 24 bases between them. CDR3 in DNA: TGTGCCACCTCGACCTTAACATTCAGGGTGTCTGAAGCTTTCTTT. Residues: CATSTLTFRVSEAFF. Full variable domain (missing parts from reference TRBV19 and TRBJ1-1): DGGITQSPKYLFRKEGQNVTLSCEQNLNHDAMYWYRQDPGQGLRLIYYSQIVNDFQKGDIAEGYSVSREKKESFPLTVTSAQKNPTAFYLCATSTLTFRVSEAFFGQGTRLTVV.

The chain has TRBV11-2 and TRBJ1-1; 9 positions match TRBD1. Germline V gene lookup returns CDR1 SGHAT and CDR2 FQNNGV. The CDR3 extends over 16 amino acids. After removal of 3 bases from V and 5 bases from J, the junction contained 10 bases not matched to a gene. DNA of the CDR3: TGTGCCAGCAGCTTTGGACAGGGGCTTCAGGGGACTGAAGCTTTCTTT. Its protein product is CASSFGQGLQGTEAFF.

This clone was recorded only once. The chain links TRBV11-2 to TRBJ2-7; 7 nucleotides align to TRBD1. CDR1 is SGHAT, CDR2 FQNNGV, per germline. The junction had 8 bases not matched to a gene; V was cut back by 1 base and J by 5 bases. The CDR3 totals 15 residues. As DNA, the CDR3 is TGTGCCAGCAGCTTAGGACAGGGCCTCTGGGACGAGCAGTACTTC. Translation gives CASSLGQGLWDEQYF. The variable domain in full, with the rest retrieved from reference TRBV11-2 and TRBJ2-7, is EAGVAQSPRYKIIEKRQSVAFWCNPISGHATLYWYQQILGQGPKLLIQFQNNGVVDDSQLPKDRFSAERLKGVDSTLKIQPAKLEDSAVYLCASSLGQGLWDEQYFGPGTRLTVT.

The V call is TRBV4-1, the J call TRBJ1-3; D not certain. Germline V gene data show CDR1 as MGHRA and CDR2 as YSYEKL. V was cut by 6 bases and J by 0 bases, with 9 bases left in between. The CDR3 has 14 residues. The CDR3 DNA sequence: TGCGCCAGCAGGGGCGGGAGCTCTGGAAACACCATATATTTT. Its translation: CASRGGSSGNTIYF.

The genes are TRBV2 and TRBJ1-6; D call uncertain. V shed 7 bases and J shed 3 bases, with 10 bases lying between them. Germline assignment: CDR1 SNHLY and CDR2 FYNNEI. The CDR3 runs to 14 residues. CDR3 coding DNA: TGTGCCAGCACGGACTGGGTCTATAATTCACCCCTCCACTTT. Protein product: CASTDWVYNSPLHF.

This rearrangement joins TRBV5-1 to TRBJ2-7; the match to TRBD1 covers 7 bases. The germline gives CDR1 SGHRS, CDR2 YFSETQ. V gave up 0 bases and J gave up 1 base; unmatched junction bases: 4. The CDR3 covers 15 residues. CDR3 sequence reads: CASSLDGQVSYEQYF. As DNA, the CDR3 is TGCGCCAGCAGCTTGGATGGACAGGTATCCTACGAGCAGTACTTC. The full variable domain, with the rest looked up from reference TRBV5-1 and TRBJ2-7, is KAGVTQTPRYLIKTRGQQVTLSCSPISGHRSVSWYQQTPGQGLQFLFEYFSETQRNKGNFPGRFSGRQFSNSRSEMNVSTLELGDSALYLCASSLDGQVSYEQYFGPGTRLTVT.

This chain uses TRBV19 with TRBJ1-5, with 7 bases aligning to TRBD1. V was clipped by 4 bases and J by 0 bases; unmatched bases: 6. Germline assignment: CDR1 LNHDA and CDR2 SQIVND (reference sequence). The CDR3 totals 16 residues. For the CDR3, the DNA is TGTGCCAGTAGTACCGGACAGGCCCCTAGCAATCAGCCCCAGCATTTT. Translation gives CASSTGQAPSNQPQHF.

The genes are TRBV2 and TRBJ2-3; 9 nucleotides match TRBD2. J lost 1 base, V lost 6 bases, and 5 bases had no gene match. The CDR3 is 15 amino acids. Germline V lookup: CDR1 SNHLY, CDR2 FYNNEI. CDR3 residues: CASSVSGGGTDTQYF. CDR3 coding DNA: TGTGCCAGCAGCGTTAGCGGGGGTGGCACAGATACGCAGTATTTT.

This rearrangement joins TRBV6-1 to TRBJ2-5; possibly TRBD2 for D (5 bases). CDR3 length: 15 residues. The germline V gene encodes CDR1 MNHNS and CDR2 SASEGT. Between the trimmed V and J ends, which lost 2 bases and 0 bases, there was a span of 10 bases. The CDR3, as DNA: TGTGCCAGCAGTGAATCGGTCGGGGACCAAGAGACCCAGTACTTC. Amino acid sequence: CASSESVGDQETQYF.

This chain uses TRBV3-1 (or the pseudogene TRBV3-2) with TRBJ2-2, with D maybe TRBD1 (6 bases). The CDR3 length is 13 residues. Germline assignment: CDR1 LGHDT and CDR2 YNNKEL (reference sequence). With 2 bases removed from V and 10 bases from J, the gap between germline ends came to 11 bases. CDR3 in DNA: TGTGCCAGCAGCCAACAAGAGGGGGAGGAGCTGTTTTTT. Translated, it gives CASSQQEGEELFF.

The chain is built from TRBV10-3 and TRBJ1-2; D perhaps matches TRBD1 (5 bases). Between the trimmed V and J ends, which lost 6 bases and 3 bases, there was a span of 11 bases. Germline V gives CDR1 ENHRY, CDR2 SYGVKD. This CDR3 is built from 13 residues. The CDR3 DNA reads as TGTGCCATCAGGCTAGGGACTGACTATGGCTACACCTTC. It yields the protein CAIRLGTDYGYTF.

V is TRBV29-1 and J is TRBJ2-3; 9 bases align to TRBD2. The CDR3 is made up of 16 amino acids. The junction had 14 bases not matched to a gene; V was cut back by 6 bases and J by 4 bases. Germline V gene lookup returns CDR1 SQVTM and CDR2 ANQGSEA. DNA for the CDR3: TGCAGCGTCCTACTAACTAGCGGGCGAGGAGCAGATACGCAGTATTTT. Amino acids: CSVLLTSGRGADTQYF.

The sample holds one count of this clone. The V and J genes are TRBV13 and TRBJ2-2, with 7 bases fitting TRBD2. The J segment lost 0 bases and the V segment lost 6 bases, leaving 13 bases of the junction unmatched. The CDR3 consists of 18 residues. Germline V gene data show CDR1 as PRHDT and CDR2 as FYEKMQ (reference sequence). The CDR3 sequence: CASSSLQRDRTNTGELFF. CDR3 nucleotides: TGTGCCAGCAGTTCGCTCCAGCGGGACCGAACGAACACCGGGGAGCTGTTTTTT.